This T cell receptor beta chain was documented in a study of neurological immune-mediated disorders. TCRdb independently ran MiXCR on the 5' RACE reads; one entry per CDR3 protein. This table holds about 79,000 distinct CDR3 sequences, over 12% found once. This clonotype was detected ten times or more. Trimming took 5 bases from V and 4 from J, leaving 20 bases between them. The germline CDR1 and CDR2 sequences are SGHAT and FQNNGV. This CDR3 is 16 amino acids long. This receptor was obtained from a woman aged 45 to 65 in good health. This rearrangement joins TRBV11-2 to TRBJ2-5; the D gene is possibly TRBD2 (7 bases). The sequenced sample was PBMCs. CDR3: CASSPQGGGGRETQYF. CDR3 in DNA: TGTGCCAGCAGCCCCCAAGGGGGAGGGGGAAGAGAGACCCAGTACTTC.